This T cell receptor (beta chain) was profiled in a study of shared clonotypes between healthy human individuals. Looking at the study overall: CD8 memory received one plate per donor, CD8 naive two, CD4 memory three and CD4 naive three.

Germline V lookup: CDR1 SQVTM, CDR2 ANQGSEA. Trimming took 3 bases from V and 5 from J; bases not matched to a gene: 11. This CDR3 spans 15 amino acids. Genomic DNA of each subset was evenly split across several immunoSEQ plates. Sequencing was performed with immunoSEQ multiplex PCR; in TCRdb, only in-frame clones are kept and a portion is missing. This table holds 600,000 to 750,000 clones, 90% found once. The source of this sequence is a young man in good health. Some clones in this sample may be carry-over from other donors' samples. Sequencing was carried out using memory CD8+ T cells from PBMCs. Subset here: CD45RO+ cells pooled with CCR7-negative TemRA cells. The rearrangement links TRBV29-1 to TRBJ2-5; the match to TRBD2 covers 8 bases. This chain's CDR3 is CSVEGGAGVLETQYF. The CDR3, as DNA: TGCAGCGTTGAGGGAGGAGCGGGAGTACTGGAGACCCAGTACTTC.